One sample yielded the 2 T cell receptor beta chains listed below, sequenced in a study of shared clonotypes between healthy human individuals. Cells designated naive CD8 were CD45RO-negative and were positively selected for CCR7, with terminally differentiated effector memory CD45RA+ cells excluded. Profiled with immunoSEQ multiplex PCR; TCRdb holds only in-frame clones, not every one. The sample lists around 650,000 clones; roughly 96% were seen once. Sequencing input: naive CD8+ T cells sorted from blood. The receptors shown here come from a woman aged 25 to 39 in good health.

The J gene is TRBJ2-1, the V gene TRBV30; D may be TRBD2 (5 bases). V lost 0 bases to trimming and J lost 10 bases, with 13 bases between them. Germline V gene lookup returns CDR1 GTSNPN and CDR2 SVGIG (reference sequence). The CDR3 covers 13 residues. The CDR3 sequence: CAWSVLEASEQFF. CDR3 DNA: TGTGCCTGGAGTGTACTAGAAGCAAGCGAGCAGTTCTTC.

On this clone: The sample holds other DNA sequences that translate to the same CDR3. This rearrangement joins TRBV5-5 to TRBJ2-3, with D possibly matching TRBD2 (6 bases). V was cut by 2 bases and J by 4 bases, with 8 bases left in between. CDR3 length equals 13 residues. The germline gives CDR1 SGHKS, CDR2 YYEKEE (reference sequence). The CDR3 DNA reads as TGTGCCAGCAGCTTCACGGGAGCAGATACGCAGTATTTT. It specifies CASSFTGADTQYF.